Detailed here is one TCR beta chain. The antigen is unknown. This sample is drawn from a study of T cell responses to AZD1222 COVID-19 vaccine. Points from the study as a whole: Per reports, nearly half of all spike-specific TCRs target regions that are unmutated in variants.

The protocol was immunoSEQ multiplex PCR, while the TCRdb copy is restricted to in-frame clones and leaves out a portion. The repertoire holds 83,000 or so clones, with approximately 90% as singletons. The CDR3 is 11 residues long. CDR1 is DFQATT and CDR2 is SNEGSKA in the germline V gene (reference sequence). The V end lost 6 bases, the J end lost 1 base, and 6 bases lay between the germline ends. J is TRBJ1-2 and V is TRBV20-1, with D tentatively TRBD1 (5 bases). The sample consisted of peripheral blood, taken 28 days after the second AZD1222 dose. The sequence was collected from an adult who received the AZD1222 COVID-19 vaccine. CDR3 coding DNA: TGCAGTGCCAGGGATAACTATGGCTACACCTTC. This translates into CSARDNYGYTF.